One TCR beta chain is described in this entry. Its antigen is not known. Some clones are missing from TCRdb's copy, which holds only in-frame ones; the method was immunoSEQ multiplex PCR. The table has more than 110,000 clones, just over 85% seen once. This CDR3 region has 13 residues. In germline, CDR1 is SGHRS, CDR2 YFSETQ. V shed 5 bases and J shed 8 bases, with 16 bases lying between them. These data come from a study of T cell responses to AZD1222 COVID-19 vaccine. Study-wide results and limits: Across the whole spike, CD4 TCRs peaked at regions 160-218 and 743-854. Reportedly, close to half of spike-specific TCRs are directed against unmutated variant regions. Baseline serostatus was positive in only a handful of AZD1222 recipients.

The material sequenced was peripheral blood, taken on day 0 of AZD1222 vaccination. The J gene is TRBJ1-2, the V gene TRBV5-1; D is uncertain. The receptor's source is an adult in good health. The CDR3 spells CASRINMGGGYTF. CDR3 nucleotides: TGCGCCAGCAGAATTAATATGGGTGGAGGCTACACCTTC.